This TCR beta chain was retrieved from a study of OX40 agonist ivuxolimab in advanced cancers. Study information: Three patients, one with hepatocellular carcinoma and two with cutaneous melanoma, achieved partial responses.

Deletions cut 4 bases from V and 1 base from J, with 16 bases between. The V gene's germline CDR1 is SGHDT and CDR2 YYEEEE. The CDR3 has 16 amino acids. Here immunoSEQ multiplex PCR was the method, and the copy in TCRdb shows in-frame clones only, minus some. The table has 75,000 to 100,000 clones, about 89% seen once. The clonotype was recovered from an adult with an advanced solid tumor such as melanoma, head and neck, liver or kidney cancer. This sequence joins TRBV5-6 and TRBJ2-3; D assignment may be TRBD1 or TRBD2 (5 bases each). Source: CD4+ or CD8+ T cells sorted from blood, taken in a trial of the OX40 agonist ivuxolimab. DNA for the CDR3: TGTGCCAGCAGCCCAGGGTTTAGTAGCGGCACAGATACGCAGTATTTT. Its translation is CASSPGFSSGTDTQYF.